The clone carrying this T cell receptor beta chain appeared many times. Its antigen is undetermined. In germline, CDR1 is SGHNT, CDR2 YENEEA. The CDR3 totals 16 residues. Trimming took 5 bases from V and 4 from J; bases not matched to a gene: 5. Amplification of TCR beta CDR3 regions was performed using RNA transcripts as template. In the first-round RT-PCR of the TCR CDR3, the HTBI primer set was used. One entry per CDR3 protein results from TCRdb running MiXCR on the multiplex PCR reads. This sample carries 300,000 to 400,000 distinct CDR3 sequences, about 18% of them seen once, and the ten largest clones take 35% to 45%. The record originates from a study of T cells in Graves' hyperthyroidism and ophthalmopathy. Overall study context: Any treatment followed the collection of peripheral blood at initial diagnosis.

Whole-study findings and limits: Blood also carried most thyroid clonotypes expanded above 0.001.

Diagnosing involved the use of clinical symptoms, serum thyroxine and TRAb, thyroid ultrasound and orbital computed tomography. Out of approximately 10 ml of fresh peripheral blood came the PBMCs. The gene calls are TRBV11-3 and TRBJ2-1; 13 nucleotides match TRBD2. The clonotype originates from a man aged 18 to 29 with Graves' ophthalmopathy. Sequenced: blood. CDR3 residues: CASSRGTSGVYNEQFF. In nucleotides, the CDR3 is TGTGCCAGCAGCCGAGGGACTAGCGGGGTTTACAATGAGCAGTTCTTC. The whole variable domain, remainder taken from reference TRBV11-3 and TRBJ2-1, is EAGVVQSPRYKIIEKKQPVAFWCNPISGHNTLYWYLQNLGQGPELLIRYENEEAVDDSQLPKDRFSAERLKGVDSTLKIQPAELGDSAVYLCASSRGTSGVYNEQFFGPGTRLTVL.